The entry that follows covers one TCR beta chain sequence. Germline is not matched at one junction end, which may reflect a read error. The sample originates from a study of blood T cell repertoires in COVID-19. As originally analysed: Reference gene primers were amplified, and this amplification served to estimate nucleated cell counts. The assay was immunoSEQ multiplex PCR, and TCRdb's table has in-frame clones only and misses some. Clone size and the V and J calls come from that table; the DNA yielded D and trimming. The sample contains fewer than 400,000 clones, around 84% of which appear only once. Germline V gene sequence: CDR1 MDHEN, CDR2 SYDVKM. CDR3 size: 13 residues. A COVID-19 case had been met by exposed participants during the 2 weeks before study entry.

The TCR originated in a woman aged 25 to 39 who had been exposed to COVID-19. What was sequenced was PBMCs or T cells enriched from blood (not recorded which). The rearrangement links TRBV28 to TRBJ1-2; TRBD1 agrees at 7 bases. The CDR3: CASSLPPRDRAPF. The CDR3 DNA is TGTGCCAGCAGTTTACCGCCGCGAGACAGGGCCCCCTTC.